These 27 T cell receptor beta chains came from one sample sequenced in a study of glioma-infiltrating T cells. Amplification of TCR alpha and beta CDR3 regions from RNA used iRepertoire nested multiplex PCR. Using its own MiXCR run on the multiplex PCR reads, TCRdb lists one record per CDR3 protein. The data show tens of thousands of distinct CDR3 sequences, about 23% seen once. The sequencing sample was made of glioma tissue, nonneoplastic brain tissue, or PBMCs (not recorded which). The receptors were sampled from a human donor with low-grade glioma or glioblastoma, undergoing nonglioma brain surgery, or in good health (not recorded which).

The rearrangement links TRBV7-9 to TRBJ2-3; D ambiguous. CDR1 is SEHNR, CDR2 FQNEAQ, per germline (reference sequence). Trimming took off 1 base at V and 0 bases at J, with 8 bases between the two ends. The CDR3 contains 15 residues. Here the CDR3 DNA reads TGTGCCAGCAGCTTAGTTTTCGGCAGCACAGATACGCAGTATTTT. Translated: CASSLVFGSTDTQYF. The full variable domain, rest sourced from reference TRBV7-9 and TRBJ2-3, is DTGVSQNPRHKITKRGQNVTFRCDPISEHNRLYWYRQTLGQGPEFLTYFQNEAQLEKSRLLSDRFSAERPKGSFSTLEIQRTEQGDSAMYLCASSLVFGSTDTQYFGPGTRLTVL.

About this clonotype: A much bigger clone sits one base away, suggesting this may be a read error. The CDR3: CASSLFAGPANTIYF. In DNA form, the CDR3 reads TGTGCCAGCAGTTTATTCGCAGGGCCTGCAAACACCATATATTTT. The rearrangement joins TRBV12-3 or TRBV12-4 to TRBJ1-3, with a weak D call TRBD1 (5 bases). Trimming stripped 2 bases from V and 6 bases from J, with 14 bases between. The CDR3 is 15 amino acids.

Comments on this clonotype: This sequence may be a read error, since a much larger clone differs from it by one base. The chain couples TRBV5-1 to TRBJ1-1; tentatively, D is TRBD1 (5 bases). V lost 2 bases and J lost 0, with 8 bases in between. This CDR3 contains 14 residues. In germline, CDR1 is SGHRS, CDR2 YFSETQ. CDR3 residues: CASSLGAVNTEAFF. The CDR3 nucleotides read TGCGCCAGCAGCTTAGGGGCAGTGAACACTGAAGCTTTCTTT.

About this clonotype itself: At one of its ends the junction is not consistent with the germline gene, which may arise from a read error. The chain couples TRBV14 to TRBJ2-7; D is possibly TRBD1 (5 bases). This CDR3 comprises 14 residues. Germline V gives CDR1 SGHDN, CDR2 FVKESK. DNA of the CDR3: TGTGCCAGAAGCCTCCAGGGTCTGTCCTACGAGCAGTACTTC. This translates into CARSLQGLSYEQYF.

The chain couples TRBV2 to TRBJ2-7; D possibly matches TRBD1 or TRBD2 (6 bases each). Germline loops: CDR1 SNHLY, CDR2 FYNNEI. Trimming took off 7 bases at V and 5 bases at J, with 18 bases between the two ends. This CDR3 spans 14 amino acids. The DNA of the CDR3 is TGTGCCAGCAATCTGGGGGGCCCCCTCAACGAGCAGTACTTC. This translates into CASNLGGPLNEQYF. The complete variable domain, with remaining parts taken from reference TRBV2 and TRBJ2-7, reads EPEVTQTPSHQVTQMGQEVILRCVPISNHLYFYWYRQILGQKVEFLVSFYNNEISEKSEIFDDQFSVERPDGSNFTLKIRSTKLEDSAMYFCASNLGGPLNEQYFGPGTRLTVT.

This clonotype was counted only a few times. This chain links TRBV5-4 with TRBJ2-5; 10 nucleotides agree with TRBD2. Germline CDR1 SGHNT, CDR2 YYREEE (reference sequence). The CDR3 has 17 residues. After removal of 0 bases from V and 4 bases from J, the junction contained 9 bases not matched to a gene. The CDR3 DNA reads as TGTGCCAGCAGCTTGGAGGTCCGAGCGGGAGGGGGAGAGACCCAGTACTTC. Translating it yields CASSLEVRAGGGETQYF. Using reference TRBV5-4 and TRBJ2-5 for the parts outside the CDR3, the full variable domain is ETGVTQSPTHLIKTRGQQVTLRCSSQSGHNTVSWYQQALGQGPQFIFQYYREEENGRGNFPPRFSGLQFPNYSSELNVNALELDDSALYLCASSLEVRAGGGETQYFGPGTRLLVL.

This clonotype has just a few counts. The CDR3 DNA is TGTGCCAGCAGTCCGGGACAGTACACCGGGGAGCTGTTTTTT. It encodes CASSPGQYTGELFF. The rearrangement joins TRBV2 to TRBJ2-2, with 7 nucleotides matching TRBD1. Germline V gene lookup returns CDR1 SNHLY and CDR2 FYNNEI. V shed 5 bases and J 3 bases; nucleotides not matched to a gene: 3. The CDR3 length is 14 residues. Based on the CDR3 plus reference TRBV2 and TRBJ2-2, the full variable domain is EPEVTQTPSHQVTQMGQEVILRCVPISNHLYFYWYRQILGQKVEFLVSFYNNEISEKSEIFDDQFSVERPDGSNFTLKIRSTKLEDSAMYFCASSPGQYTGELFFGEGSRLTVL.

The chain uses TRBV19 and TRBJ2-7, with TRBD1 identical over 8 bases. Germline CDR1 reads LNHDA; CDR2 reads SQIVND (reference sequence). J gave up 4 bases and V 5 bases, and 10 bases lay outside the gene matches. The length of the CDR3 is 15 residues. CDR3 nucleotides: TGTGCCAGTAGTCCAACTCAGGGGGCGCGGTACGAGCAGTACTTC. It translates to CASSPTQGARYEQYF.

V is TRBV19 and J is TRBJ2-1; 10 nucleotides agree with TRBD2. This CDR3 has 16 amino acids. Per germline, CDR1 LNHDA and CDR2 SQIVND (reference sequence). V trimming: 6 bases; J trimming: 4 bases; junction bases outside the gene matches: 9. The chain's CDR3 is CASRQGGAGGYNEQFF. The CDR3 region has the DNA TGTGCCAGTAGGCAGGGAGGAGCGGGAGGGTACAATGAGCAGTTCTTC.

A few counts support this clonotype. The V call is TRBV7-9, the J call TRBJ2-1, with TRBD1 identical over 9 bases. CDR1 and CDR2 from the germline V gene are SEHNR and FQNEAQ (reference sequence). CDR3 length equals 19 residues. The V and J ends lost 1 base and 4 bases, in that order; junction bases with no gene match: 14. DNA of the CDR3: TGTGCCAGCAGCTTAGAGCGGTTGGGGTCGGGACAGGGTTACAATGAGCAGTTCTTC. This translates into CASSLERLGSGQGYNEQFF. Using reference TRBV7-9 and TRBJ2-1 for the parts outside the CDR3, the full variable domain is DTGVSQNPRHKITKRGQNVTFRCDPISEHNRLYWYRQTLGQGPEFLTYFQNEAQLEKSRLLSDRFSAERPKGSFSTLEIQRTEQGDSAMYLCASSLERLGSGQGYNEQFFGPGTRLTVL.

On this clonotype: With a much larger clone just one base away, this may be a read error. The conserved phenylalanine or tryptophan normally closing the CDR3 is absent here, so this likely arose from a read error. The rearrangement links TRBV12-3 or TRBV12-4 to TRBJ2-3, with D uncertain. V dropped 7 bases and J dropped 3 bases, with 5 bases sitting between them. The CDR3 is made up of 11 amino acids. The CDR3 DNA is TGTGCCAGCACCCCGACAGATACGCAGTATTGT. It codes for CASTPTDTQYC.

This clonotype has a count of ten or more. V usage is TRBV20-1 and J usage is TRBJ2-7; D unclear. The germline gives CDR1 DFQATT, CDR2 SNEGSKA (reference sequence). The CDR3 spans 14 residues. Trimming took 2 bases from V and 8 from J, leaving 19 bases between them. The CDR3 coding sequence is TGCAGTGCTAGACTGCCGCAGGAACGATACAAGCAGTACTTC. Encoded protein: CSARLPQERYKQYF.

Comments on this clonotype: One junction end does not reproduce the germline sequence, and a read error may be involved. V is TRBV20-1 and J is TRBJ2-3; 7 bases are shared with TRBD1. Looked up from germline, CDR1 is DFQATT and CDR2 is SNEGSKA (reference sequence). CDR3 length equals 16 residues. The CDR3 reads CSANPGIGGFTYTQYF. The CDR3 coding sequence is TGCAGTGCTAATCCTGGGATAGGGGGCTTCACATATACGCAGTATTTT.

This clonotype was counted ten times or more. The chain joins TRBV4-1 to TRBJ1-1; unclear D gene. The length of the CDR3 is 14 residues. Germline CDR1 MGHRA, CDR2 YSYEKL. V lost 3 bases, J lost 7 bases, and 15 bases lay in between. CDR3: CASSHGRTGSEAFF. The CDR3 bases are TGCGCCAGCAGCCATGGAAGGACGGGTAGTGAAGCTTTCTTT.

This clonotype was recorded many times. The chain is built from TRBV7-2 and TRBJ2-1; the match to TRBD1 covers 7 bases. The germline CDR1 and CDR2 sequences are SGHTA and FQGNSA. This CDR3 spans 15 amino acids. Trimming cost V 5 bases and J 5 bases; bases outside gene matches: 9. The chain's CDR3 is CASSVDRASNNEQFF. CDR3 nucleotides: TGTGCCAGCAGCGTAGACAGGGCTTCGAACAATGAGCAGTTCTTC.

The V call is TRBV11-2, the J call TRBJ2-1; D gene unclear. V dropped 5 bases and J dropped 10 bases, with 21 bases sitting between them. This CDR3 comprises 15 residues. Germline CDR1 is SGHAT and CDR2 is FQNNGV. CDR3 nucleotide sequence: TGTGCCAGCAGCCCCCTGGCTTTGAGCTCCTACGAGCAGTTCTTC. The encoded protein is CASSPLALSSYEQFF.

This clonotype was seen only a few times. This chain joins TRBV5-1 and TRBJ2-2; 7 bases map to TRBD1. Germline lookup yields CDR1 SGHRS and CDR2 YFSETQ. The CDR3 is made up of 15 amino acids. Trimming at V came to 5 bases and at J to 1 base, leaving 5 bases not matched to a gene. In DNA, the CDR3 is TGCGCCAGCAGGTCCAGGACAGGGAACACCGGGGAGCTGTTTTTT. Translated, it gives CASRSRTGNTGELFF.

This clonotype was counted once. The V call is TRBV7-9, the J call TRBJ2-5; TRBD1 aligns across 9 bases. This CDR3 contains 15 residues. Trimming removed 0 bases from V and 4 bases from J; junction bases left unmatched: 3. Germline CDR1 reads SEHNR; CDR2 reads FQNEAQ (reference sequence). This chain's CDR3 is CASSLAQGATETQYF. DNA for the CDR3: TGTGCCAGCAGCTTAGCACAGGGGGCAACAGAGACCCAGTACTTC.

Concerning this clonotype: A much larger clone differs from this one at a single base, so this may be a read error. The CDR3 spells CASARGRSSYEQYF. The CDR3 nucleotides are TGTGCCAGCGCCCGGGGCAGGAGTTCCTACGAGCAGTACTTC. The rearrangement links TRBV25-1 to TRBJ2-7; the D gene could be TRBD1 or TRBD2 (5 bases each). V lost 8 bases, J lost 1 base, and 15 bases lay in between. This CDR3 has 14 amino acids. Germline V gene sequence: CDR1 MGHDK, CDR2 SYGVNS.

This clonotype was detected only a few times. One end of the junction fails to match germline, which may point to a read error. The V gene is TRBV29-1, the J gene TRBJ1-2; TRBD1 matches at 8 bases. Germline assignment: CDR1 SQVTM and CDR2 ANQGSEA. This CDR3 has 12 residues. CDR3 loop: CSVVRQGYDYTF. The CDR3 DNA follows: TGCAGCGTTGTAAGACAGGGGTATGACTACACCTTC.

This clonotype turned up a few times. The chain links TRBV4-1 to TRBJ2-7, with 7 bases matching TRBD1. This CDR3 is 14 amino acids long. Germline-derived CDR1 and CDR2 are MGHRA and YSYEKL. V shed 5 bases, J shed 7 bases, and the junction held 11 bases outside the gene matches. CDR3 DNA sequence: TGCGCCAGCAGCTCAGGGGGTGTCCCCCGGGAGCAGTACTTC. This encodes CASSSGGVPREQYF.

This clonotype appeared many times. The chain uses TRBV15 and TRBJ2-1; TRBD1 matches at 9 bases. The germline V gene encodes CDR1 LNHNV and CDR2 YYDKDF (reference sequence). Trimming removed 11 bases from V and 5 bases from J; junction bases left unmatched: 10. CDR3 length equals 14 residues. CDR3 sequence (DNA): TGTGCCTCCACCAAACAGGGGGCGGACAATGAGCAGTTCTTC. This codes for CASTKQGADNEQFF.

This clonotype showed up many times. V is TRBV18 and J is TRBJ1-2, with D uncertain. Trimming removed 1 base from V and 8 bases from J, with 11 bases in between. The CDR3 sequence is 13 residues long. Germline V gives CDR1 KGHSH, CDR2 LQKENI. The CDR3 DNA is TGTGCCAGCTCACCACGGGAGGGCGGAGGCTACACCTTC. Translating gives CASSPREGGGYTF.

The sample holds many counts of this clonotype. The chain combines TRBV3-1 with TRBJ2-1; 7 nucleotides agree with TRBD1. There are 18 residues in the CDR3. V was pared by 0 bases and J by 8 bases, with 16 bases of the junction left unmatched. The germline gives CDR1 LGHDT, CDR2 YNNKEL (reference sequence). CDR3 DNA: TGTGCCAGCAGCCAAGACCTCGAAAACAGGGGTCTTTTCGATGAGCAGTTCTTC. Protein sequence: CASSQDLENRGLFDEQFF.

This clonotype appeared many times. This CDR3 reads CAISLQGYEQYF. CDR3 coding DNA: TGTGCCATCAGTCTACAGGGGTACGAGCAGTACTTC. The chain has TRBV10-3 and TRBJ2-7, with 7 nucleotides matching TRBD1. The germline V gene has CDR1 ENHRY and CDR2 SYGVKD. Germline trimming cut 5 bases from V and 4 bases from J; bases unmatched to any gene: 2. The CDR3 length is 12 residues.

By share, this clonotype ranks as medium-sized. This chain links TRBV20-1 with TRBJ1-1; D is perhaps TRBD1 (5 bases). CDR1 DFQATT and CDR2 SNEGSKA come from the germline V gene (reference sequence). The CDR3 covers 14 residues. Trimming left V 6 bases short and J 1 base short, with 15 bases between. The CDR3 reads CSAPRGQGNTEAFF. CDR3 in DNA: TGCAGTGCCCCCCGCGGGCAGGGGAACACTGAAGCTTTCTTT.

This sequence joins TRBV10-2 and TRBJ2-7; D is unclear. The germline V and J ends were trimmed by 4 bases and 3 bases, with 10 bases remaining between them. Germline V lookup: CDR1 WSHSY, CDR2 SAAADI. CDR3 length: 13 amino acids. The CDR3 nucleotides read TGCGCCAGCAGTGTTCCTGGGCTCTACGAGCAGTACTTC. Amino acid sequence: CASSVPGLYEQYF.